The 8 T cell receptor beta chains in this list originate from one sample, sequenced in a study of cytomegalovirus exposure and HLA in healthy donors. Assay used: immunoSEQ multiplex PCR; TCRdb lists only in-frame clones, some missing. The data show about 310,000 clones, nearly 90% seen once. The sample consisted of PBMCs. Receptors were obtained from a man younger than 40 in good health and CMV-seronegative.

The chain employs TRBV2 and TRBJ2-7, with 9 bases lining up with TRBD2. The CDR3 extends over 15 amino acids. V trimming: 1 base; J trimming: 5 bases; junction bases outside the gene matches: 6. Germline V gene sequence: CDR1 SNHLY, CDR2 FYNNEI. The CDR3 protein is CASSEGAGGWNEQYF. In nucleotides, the CDR3 is TGTGCCAGCAGTGAAGGAGCGGGGGGTTGGAACGAGCAGTACTTC.

This clone came up once. The chain combines TRBV9 with TRBJ2-2; 7 bases match TRBD1. The CDR3 consists of 18 residues. V gave up 0 bases and J gave up 1 base; unmatched junction bases: 9. CDR1 is SGDLS, CDR2 YYNGEE, per germline. In nucleotides, the CDR3 is TGTGCCAGCAGCGTAGATCCCGGGACAGCTAGGAACACCGGGGAGCTGTTTTTT. Its translation is CASSVDPGTARNTGELFF.

The CDR3 reads CASTNSLFGNTIYF. CDR3 bases: TGTGCCAGTACCAACTCCCTCTTTGGAAACACCATATATTTT. This chain connects TRBV19 to TRBJ1-3; the D is unclear. Trimming shortened V by 7 bases and J by 3 bases, and 13 bases separated the two germline ends. Germline V gene sequence: CDR1 LNHDA, CDR2 SQIVND (reference sequence). This CDR3 is built from 14 residues.

The chain carries TRBV5-1 and TRBJ1-1; the D gene is possibly TRBD1 (6 bases). The germline gives CDR1 SGHRS, CDR2 YFSETQ. V was cut by 0 bases and J by 4 bases, with 16 bases left in between. CDR3 length: 16 amino acids. CDR3 nucleotide sequence: TGCGCCAGCAGCTTGGGGCAGGGGAGTAGGATCACTGAAGCTTTCTTT. Its translation is CASSLGQGSRITEAFF.

The gene calls are TRBV6-5 and TRBJ2-7; 7 bases line up with TRBD1. J lost 0 bases, V lost 6 bases, and 2 bases had no gene match. The CDR3 length is 13 residues. The germline V gene has CDR1 MNHEY and CDR2 SVGAGI. The CDR3 DNA reads as TGTGCCAGCAGGGGGACAGTCTCCTACGAGCAGTACTTC. Translated: CASRGTVSYEQYF.

The gene calls are TRBV7-9 and TRBJ1-5; the match to TRBD1 covers 10 bases. Unmatched junction bases numbered 6, after V lost 5 bases and J lost 5 bases. This CDR3 contains 15 residues. Germline loops: CDR1 SEHNR, CDR2 FQNEAQ (reference sequence). This CDR3 is CASSRDRGLDQPQHF. In nucleotides, the CDR3 is TGTGCCAGCAGCCGGGACAGGGGTCTGGATCAGCCCCAGCATTTT.

For the CDR3, the DNA is TGTGCCAGCAGTGATGACAGGGTGTATAGCAATCAGCCCCAGCATTTT. Translation: CASSDDRVYSNQPQHF. The chain carries TRBV2 and TRBJ1-5; TRBD1 aligns across 7 bases. CDR1 is SNHLY and CDR2 is FYNNEI in the germline V gene. The V and J ends lost 3 bases and 0 bases, in that order; junction bases with no gene match: 5. The CDR3 is 16 residues long.

This chain uses TRBV6-1 with TRBJ2-5, with D tentatively TRBD2 (5 bases). Germline CDR1 and CDR2: MNHNS and SASEGT. The CDR3 length is 14 residues. V lost 7 bases and J lost 3, with 15 bases in between. CDR3 DNA: TGTGCCAGCACAGCCAATAGCGCCAAAGAGACCCAGTACTTC. Translated, it gives CASTANSAKETQYF.